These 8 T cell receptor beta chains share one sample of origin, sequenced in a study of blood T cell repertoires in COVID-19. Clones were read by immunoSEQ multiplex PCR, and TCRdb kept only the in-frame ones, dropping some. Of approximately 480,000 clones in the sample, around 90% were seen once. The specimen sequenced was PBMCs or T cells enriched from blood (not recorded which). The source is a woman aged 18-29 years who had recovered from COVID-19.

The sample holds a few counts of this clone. DNA of the CDR3: TGTGCCAGCAGCCTAGCGGGGCGAAGCACAGATACGCAGTATTTT. This encodes CASSLAGRSTDTQYF. The genes are TRBV6-5 and TRBJ2-3; TRBD2 agrees at 9 bases. The ends lost 6 bases at V and 0 bases at J; junction bases unmatched: 4. This CDR3 has 15 amino acids. Germline V gene sequence: CDR1 MNHEY, CDR2 SVGAGI.

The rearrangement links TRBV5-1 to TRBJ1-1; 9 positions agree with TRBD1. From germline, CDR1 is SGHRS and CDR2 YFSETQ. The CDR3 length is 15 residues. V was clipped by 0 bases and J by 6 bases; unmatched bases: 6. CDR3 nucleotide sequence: TGCGCCAGCAGCTTGGCCCCCGGGACAGGGTCTGAAGCTTTCTTT. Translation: CASSLAPGTGSEAFF.

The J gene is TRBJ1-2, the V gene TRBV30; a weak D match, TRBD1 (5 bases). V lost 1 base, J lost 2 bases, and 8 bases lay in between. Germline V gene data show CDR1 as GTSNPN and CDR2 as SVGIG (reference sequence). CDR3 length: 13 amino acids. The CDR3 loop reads CAWSGGINYGYTF. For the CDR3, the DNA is TGTGCCTGGAGTGGGGGCATCAACTATGGCTACACCTTC.

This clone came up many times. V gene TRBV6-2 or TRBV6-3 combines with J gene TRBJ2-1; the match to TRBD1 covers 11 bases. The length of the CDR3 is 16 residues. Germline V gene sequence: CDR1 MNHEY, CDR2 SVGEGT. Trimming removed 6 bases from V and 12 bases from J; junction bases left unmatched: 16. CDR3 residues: CASSSERTGGRKGQFF. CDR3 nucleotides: TGTGCCAGCAGCTCCGAACGGACAGGGGGCCGAAAAGGGCAGTTCTTC.

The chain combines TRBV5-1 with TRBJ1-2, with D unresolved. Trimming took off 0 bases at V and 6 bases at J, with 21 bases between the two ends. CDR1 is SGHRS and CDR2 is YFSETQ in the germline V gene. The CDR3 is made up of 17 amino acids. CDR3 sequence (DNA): TGCGCCAGCAGCTTGGCTCGCGGGTGGCGTTCTCGGGATGGCTACACCTTC. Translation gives CASSLARGWRSRDGYTF. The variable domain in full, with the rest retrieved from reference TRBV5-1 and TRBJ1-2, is KAGVTQTPRYLIKTRGQQVTLSCSPISGHRSVSWYQQTPGQGLQFLFEYFSETQRNKGNFPGRFSGRQFSNSRSEMNVSTLELGDSALYLCASSLARGWRSRDGYTFGSGTRLTVV.

The CDR3 nucleotides read TGTGCCAGCAAAGGACTAGCGGGGGTGGAGACCCAGTACTTC. Amino acid sequence: CASKGLAGVETQYF. This chain joins TRBV2 and TRBJ2-5; 13 nucleotides agree with TRBD2. V lost 7 bases to trimming and J lost 5 bases; unmatched junction nucleotides: 4. The CDR3 is 14 residues long. Germline CDR1 is SNHLY and CDR2 is FYNNEI.

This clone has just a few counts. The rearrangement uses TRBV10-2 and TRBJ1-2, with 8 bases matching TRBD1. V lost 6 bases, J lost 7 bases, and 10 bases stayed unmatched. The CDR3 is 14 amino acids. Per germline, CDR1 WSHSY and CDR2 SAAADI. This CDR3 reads CASSPAGTGGGYTF. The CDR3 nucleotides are TGCGCCAGCAGCCCTGCCGGGACAGGCGGTGGCTACACCTTC.

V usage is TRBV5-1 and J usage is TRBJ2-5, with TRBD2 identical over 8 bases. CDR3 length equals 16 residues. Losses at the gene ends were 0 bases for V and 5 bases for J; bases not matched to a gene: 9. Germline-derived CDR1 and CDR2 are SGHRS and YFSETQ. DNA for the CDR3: TGCGCCAGCAGCTTGGTCCCGGCGGGGGGTGGTGAGACCCAGTACTTC. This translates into CASSLVPAGGGETQYF.